The 9 T cell receptor beta chains reported below all come from one sample, sequenced in a study of a mutant IDH1 vaccine in newly diagnosed glioma. Assay used: immunoSEQ multiplex PCR; TCRdb lists only in-frame clones, some missing. The table shows just under 70,000 clones, with around 82% occurring only once. Time point denoted: week 35, safety follow-up. What each vaccine dose contained was 300 ug of mutant IDH1 20-mer peptide, accompanied by topical imiquimod. These TCRs are of unknown antigen specificity. The sequenced sample was PBMCs, obtained from a glioma patient whose treatment included an IDH1 peptide vaccine. The receptors derive from a man aged 18-30 years with glioma.

This chain uses TRBV2 with TRBJ2-3, with a weak D call TRBD1 (6 bases). The CDR3 totals 14 residues. V was pared by 8 bases and J by 0 bases, with 12 bases between. Germline V gene sequence: CDR1 SNHLY, CDR2 FYNNEI. CDR3 sequence reads: CASARGQSTDTQYF. Here the CDR3 DNA reads TGTGCCAGCGCCCGAGGACAGAGCACAGATACGCAGTATTTT.

The V and J genes are TRBV21-1 and TRBJ1-6; the table assigns TRBD1, which was not confirmed against the DNA. TRBV21-1 is described as a pseudogene. This CDR3 has 15 amino acids. The CDR3 here is CASSKEGGAGSPLHF. The CDR3 nucleotides are TGTGCCAGCAGCAAAGAAGGGGGCGCCGGTTCACCCCTCCACTTT.

The chain has TRBV9 and TRBJ2-2; 10 bases map to TRBD2. The CDR3 length is 15 residues. Germline V gene lookup returns CDR1 SGDLS and CDR2 YYNGEE. V gave up 0 bases and J gave up 6 bases; unmatched junction bases: 2. CDR3: CASSVGLAGAGELFF. In nucleotides, the CDR3 is TGTGCCAGCAGCGTAGGCCTAGCGGGAGCCGGGGAGCTGTTTTTT.

The V call is TRBV25-1, the J call TRBJ1-4, with 7 positions matching TRBD1. CDR1 is MGHDK and CDR2 is SYGVNS in the germline V gene. The CDR3 has 17 amino acids. J gave up 0 bases and V 4 bases, and 8 bases lay outside the gene matches. In DNA form, the CDR3 reads TGTGCCAGCAGTGGGGGACAGATCTTTGCAACTAATGAAAAACTGTTTTTT. Translation gives CASSGGQIFATNEKLFF.

The J gene is TRBJ2-5, the V gene TRBV13; perhaps TRBD1 as D (6 bases). The CDR3 loop spans 17 amino acids. Trimming left V 4 bases short and J 2 bases short, with 20 bases between. Germline assignment: CDR1 PRHDT and CDR2 FYEKMQ (reference sequence). CDR3 sequence reads: CASSSTPHGTLQETQYF. CDR3 in DNA: TGTGCCAGCAGCTCCACACCCCACGGGACACTGCAAGAGACCCAGTACTTC.

This chain links TRBV6-5 with TRBJ1-2; possibly TRBD1 for D (5 bases). The germline V and J ends were trimmed by 8 bases and 2 bases, with 6 bases remaining between them. Germline CDR1 MNHEY, CDR2 SVGAGI. The CDR3 totals 11 residues. CDR3 in amino acids: CASWDNYGYTF. DNA for the CDR3: TGTGCCAGCTGGGACAACTATGGCTACACCTTC.

The J gene is TRBJ2-7, the V gene TRBV5-1; perhaps TRBD2 as D (5 bases). The germline V gene encodes CDR1 SGHRS and CDR2 YFSETQ. The CDR3 extends over 14 amino acids. V lost 4 bases and J 5 bases, leaving 16 bases between the germline ends. CDR3: CASSLERSWNEQYF. The DNA for the CDR3 is TGCGCCAGCAGCCTAGAGCGGTCTTGGAACGAGCAGTACTTC.

This rearrangement joins TRBV7-9 to TRBJ1-1; D might be TRBD1 (6 bases). CDR1 and CDR2 from the germline V gene are SEHNR and FQNEAQ (reference sequence). The CDR3 is 15 residues long. Deletions cut 6 bases from V and 1 base from J, with 15 bases between. CDR3 sequence (DNA): TGTGCCAGCAGTTATAAACAGGGAGGGAACACTGAAGCTTTCTTT. It translates to CASSYKQGGNTEAFF.

V usage is TRBV5-4 and J usage is TRBJ1-6; 8 nucleotides match TRBD1. This CDR3 is built from 13 residues. Germline CDR1 and CDR2: SGHNT and YYREEE (reference sequence). After removal of 4 bases from V and 14 bases from J, the junction contained 8 bases not matched to a gene. The CDR3 reads CASSQGTGATLHF. The CDR3 nucleotides read TGTGCCAGCAGCCAAGGGACAGGCGCCACCCTCCACTTT.